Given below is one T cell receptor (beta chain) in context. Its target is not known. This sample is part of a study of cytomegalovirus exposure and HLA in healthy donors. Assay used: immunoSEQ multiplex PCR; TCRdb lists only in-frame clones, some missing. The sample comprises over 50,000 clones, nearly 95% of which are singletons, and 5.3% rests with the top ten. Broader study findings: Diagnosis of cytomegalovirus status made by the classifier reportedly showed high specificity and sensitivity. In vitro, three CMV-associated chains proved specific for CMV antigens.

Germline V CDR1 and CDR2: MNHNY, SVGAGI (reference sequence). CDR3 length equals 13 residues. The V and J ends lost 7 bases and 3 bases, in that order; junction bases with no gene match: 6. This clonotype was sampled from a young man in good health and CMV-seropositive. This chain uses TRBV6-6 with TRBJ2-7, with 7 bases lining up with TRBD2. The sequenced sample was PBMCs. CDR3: CASNGGSFYEQYF. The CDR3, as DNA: TGTGCCAGCAACGGCGGGAGTTTCTACGAGCAGTACTTC.